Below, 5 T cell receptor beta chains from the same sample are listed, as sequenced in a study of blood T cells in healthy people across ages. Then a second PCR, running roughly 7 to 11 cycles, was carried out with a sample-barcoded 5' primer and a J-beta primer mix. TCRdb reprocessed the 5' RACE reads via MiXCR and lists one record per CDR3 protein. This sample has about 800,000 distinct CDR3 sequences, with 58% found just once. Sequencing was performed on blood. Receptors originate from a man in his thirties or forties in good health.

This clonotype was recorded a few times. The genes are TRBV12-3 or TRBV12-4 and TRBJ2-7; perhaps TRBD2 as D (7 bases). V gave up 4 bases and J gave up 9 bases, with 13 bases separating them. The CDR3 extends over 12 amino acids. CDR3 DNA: TGTGCCAGCAGTTCCAGGGGCGGGAGGCAGTACTTC. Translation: CASSSRGGRQYF.

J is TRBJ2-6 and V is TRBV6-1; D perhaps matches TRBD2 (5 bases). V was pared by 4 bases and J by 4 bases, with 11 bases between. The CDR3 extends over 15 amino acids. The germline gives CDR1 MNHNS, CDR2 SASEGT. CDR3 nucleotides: TGTGCCAGCAGTGTTGGGAGCGCGGGGGCCAACGTCCTGACTTTC. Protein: CASSVGSAGANVLTF.

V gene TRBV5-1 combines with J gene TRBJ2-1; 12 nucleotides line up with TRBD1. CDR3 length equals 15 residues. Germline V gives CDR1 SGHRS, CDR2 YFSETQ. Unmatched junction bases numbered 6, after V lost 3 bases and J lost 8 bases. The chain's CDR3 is CASSSGQGARDEQFF. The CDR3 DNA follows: TGCGCCAGCAGCTCGGGACAGGGGGCGCGCGATGAGCAGTTCTTC. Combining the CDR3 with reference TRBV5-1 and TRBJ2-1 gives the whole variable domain KAGVTQTPRYLIKTRGQQVTLSCSPISGHRSVSWYQQTPGQGLQFLFEYFSETQRNKGNFPGRFSGRQFSNSRSEMNVSTLELGDSALYLCASSSGQGARDEQFFGPGTRLTVL.

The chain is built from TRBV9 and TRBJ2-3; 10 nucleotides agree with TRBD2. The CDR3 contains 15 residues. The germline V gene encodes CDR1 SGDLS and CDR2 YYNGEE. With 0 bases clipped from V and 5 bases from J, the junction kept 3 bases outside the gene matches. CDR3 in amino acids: CASSVDPSGRDTQYF. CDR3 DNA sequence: TGTGCCAGCAGCGTAGACCCTAGCGGGAGAGATACGCAGTATTTT.

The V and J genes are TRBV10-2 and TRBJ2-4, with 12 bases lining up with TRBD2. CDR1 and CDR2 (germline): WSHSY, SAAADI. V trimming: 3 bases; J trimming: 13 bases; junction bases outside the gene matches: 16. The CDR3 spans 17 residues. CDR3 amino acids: CASSDQLAGGPYNEQYF. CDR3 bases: TGCGCCAGCAGTGACCAACTAGCGGGAGGACCCTACAATGAGCAGTACTTC.